Below are 9 T cell receptor beta chains sequenced from a single sample in a study of blood T cells in healthy people across ages. Then a second PCR, running roughly 7 to 11 cycles, was carried out with a sample-barcoded 5' primer and a J-beta primer mix. MiXCR was run by TCRdb on the 5' RACE reads, yielding one entry per CDR3 protein. The sample holds under 850,000 distinct CDR3 sequences, 35% to 40% seen once. Sequenced sample: blood. The origin of the receptors is a man aged 18 to 30 in good health.

This clonotype was observed a handful of times. This chain links TRBV6-2 or TRBV6-3 with TRBJ1-2, with a weak D call TRBD1 (6 bases). Germline assignment: CDR1 MNHEY and CDR2 SVGEGT. There are 14 residues in the CDR3. Trimming stripped 6 bases from V and 1 base from J, with 12 bases between. Here the CDR3 DNA reads TGTGCCAGCAGCCGGGGACACATTAACTATGGCTACACCTTC. Its protein is CASSRGHINYGYTF.

The chain has TRBV7-7 and TRBJ2-7; 9 bases are a match to TRBD1. Trimming took 5 bases from V and 7 from J; bases not matched to a gene: 12. The length of the CDR3 is 15 residues. Germline values: CDR1 SSHAT, CDR2 FNYEAQ (reference sequence). The DNA of the CDR3 is TGTGCCAGCAGCCCCCCCGGGACAGGGACCGGGGAGCAGTACTTC. Its translation: CASSPPGTGTGEQYF. The full variable domain, in which reference TRBV7-7 and TRBJ2-7 provide the parts outside the CDR3, is GAGVSQSPRYKVTKRGQDVTLRCDPISSHATLYWYQQALGQGPEFLTYFNYEAQPDKSGLPSDRFSAERPEGSISTLTIQRTEQRDSAMYRCASSPPGTGTGEQYFGPGTRLTVT.

This clonotype has ten or more counts. This rearrangement joins TRBV2 to TRBJ2-5, with 10 positions matching TRBD1. V was pared by 4 bases and J by 5 bases, with 1 base of the junction left unmatched. Germline values: CDR1 SNHLY, CDR2 FYNNEI. This CDR3 contains 13 residues. CDR3 amino acids: CASSATGGETQYF. CDR3 DNA sequence: TGTGCCAGCAGTGCGACAGGGGGCGAGACCCAGTACTTC. Looking up the rest from reference TRBV2 and TRBJ2-5 gives the full variable domain: EPEVTQTPSHQVTQMGQEVILRCVPISNHLYFYWYRQILGQKVEFLVSFYNNEISEKSEIFDDQFSVERPDGSNFTLKIRSTKLEDSAMYFCASSATGGETQYFGPGTRLLVL.

This clonotype was found a few times. The chain uses TRBV20-1 and TRBJ2-3, with D perhaps matching TRBD1 (5 bases). The CDR3 is 16 residues long. The germline V gene has CDR1 DFQATT and CDR2 SNEGSKA (reference sequence). V gave up 0 bases and J gave up 0 bases, with 13 bases separating them. CDR3 in amino acids: CSARERGAASTDTQYF. CDR3 nucleotide sequence: TGCAGTGCTAGAGAAAGGGGTGCAGCTAGCACAGATACGCAGTATTTT.

About this clonotype: Being one base from a much bigger clone, this may be a read error. The DNA of the CDR3 is TGTGCCAGCATCCCGACCGGGGGCTCCTACAGTGAGCAGTTCTTC. Amino acid sequence: CASIPTGGSYSEQFF. The chain is built from TRBV5-5 and TRBJ2-1, with D perhaps TRBD1 or TRBD2 (6 bases each). The CDR3 runs to 15 residues. Germline V gene lookup returns CDR1 SGHKS and CDR2 YYEKEE (reference sequence).

This clonotype was detected many times. The genes are TRBV5-1 and TRBJ2-7, with D perhaps TRBD1 (6 bases). Germline V gene lookup returns CDR1 SGHRS and CDR2 YFSETQ. Trimming took 1 base from V and 2 from J, leaving 10 bases between them. The CDR3 is 14 amino acids. The CDR3, as DNA: TGCGCCAGCAGCTTGACAGGGCAGACCTACGAGCAGTACTTC. It encodes CASSLTGQTYEQYF.

The V gene is TRBV25-1, the J gene TRBJ1-6; the match to TRBD1 covers 9 bases. Losses at the gene ends were 8 bases for V and 8 bases for J; bases not matched to a gene: 4. Germline V lookup: CDR1 MGHDK, CDR2 SYGVNS. The CDR3 is made up of 13 amino acids. The CDR3 bases are TGTGCCAGCCGGGACAGGGTGGATTCACCCCTCCACTTT. Translating it yields CASRDRVDSPLHF.

This clonotype was seen more than once but under ten times. V and J are TRBV4-1 and TRBJ2-3, with D maybe TRBD1 (6 bases). CDR1 is MGHRA and CDR2 is YSYEKL in the germline V gene. The V end was cut by 4 bases, the J end by 3 bases, with 14 bases between. The CDR3 has 15 amino acids. The CDR3 is CASSPAPDSTDTQYF. The DNA for the CDR3 is TGCGCCAGCAGCCCAGCTCCGGACAGTACAGATACGCAGTATTTT.

There are a few counts of this clonotype. J is TRBJ2-1 and V is TRBV15; D call uncertain. Germline V gene data show CDR1 as LNHNV and CDR2 as YYDKDF (reference sequence). Trimming took off 3 bases at V and 6 bases at J, with 9 bases between the two ends. The CDR3 spans 13 residues. The CDR3 is CATSSGKANEQFF. In DNA form, the CDR3 reads TGTGCCACCAGCAGTGGGAAAGCCAATGAGCAGTTCTTC.